This TCR beta chain was sequenced during a study of blood T cell repertoires in COVID-19. Whole-study context: COVID-19 samples from acute and convalescent phases originated in the United States, Italy and Spain.

The table lists this clone with a few counts. Produced via immunoSEQ multiplex PCR; TCRdb's table is partial and in-frame only. This table holds 20,000 to 25,000 clones, around 83% found once. V was cut by 0 bases and J by 3 bases, with 9 bases left in between. The length of the CDR3 is 14 residues. The germline V gene has CDR1 MNHNS and CDR2 SASEGT. The chain uses TRBV6-1 and TRBJ2-7; the D gene is possibly TRBD2 (7 bases). The sequenced sample was peripheral blood. This TCR was sampled from a man between 65 and 85 years old with acute or convalescent COVID-19. The CDR3 here is CASSEAGGLYEQYF. CDR3 DNA sequence: TGTGCCAGCAGTGAAGCGGGGGGGCTCTACGAGCAGTACTTC.